Here is one TCR beta chain with its context. These data belong to a study of blood T cell repertoires in COVID-19. Study details: COVID-19 samples from acute and convalescent phases originated in the United States, Italy and Spain. In each case, the material was cDNA or gDNA derived from T cells, B-cell-depleted T cells, or PBMCs.

The CDR3 extends over 14 amino acids. Germline lookup yields CDR1 SGHDT and CDR2 YYEEEE. V was clipped by 3 bases and J by 0 bases, with 9 bases between them. As processed by the authors: Scientists estimated how many nucleated cells there were by amplifying reference gene primers. The data were produced by immunoSEQ multiplex PCR, yet TCRdb's version contains in-frame clones alone and is incomplete. From that table come the V and J calls and clone size; the DNA was used to work out D and trimming. The sample includes 20,000 to 25,000 clones, approximately 88% of them seen just once. This TCR was recovered from a man aged 35-49 years with acute or convalescent COVID-19. Sequencing input: peripheral blood. The V call is TRBV5-6, the J call TRBJ2-5, with D tentatively TRBD1 (6 bases). The CDR3 sequence is CASSSGQYQETQYF. Written as DNA, the CDR3 is TGTGCCAGCAGCTCAGGACAGTACCAAGAGACCCAGTACTTC. The whole variable domain, remainder taken from reference TRBV5-6 and TRBJ2-5, is DAGVTQSPTHLIKTRGQQVTLRCSPKSGHDTVSWYQQALGQGPQFIFQYYEEEERQRGNFPDRFSGHQFPNYSSELNVNALLLGDSALYLCASSSGQYQETQYFGPGTRLLVL.